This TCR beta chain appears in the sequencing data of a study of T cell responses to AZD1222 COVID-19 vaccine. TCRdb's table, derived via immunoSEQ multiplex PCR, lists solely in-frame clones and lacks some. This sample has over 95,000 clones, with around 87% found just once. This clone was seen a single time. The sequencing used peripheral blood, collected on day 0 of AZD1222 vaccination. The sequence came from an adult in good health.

The CDR3 here is CASRDPLAKNIQYF. CDR3 bases: TGTGCCAGTAGAGATCCCTTAGCCAAAAACATTCAGTACTTC. The chain is built from TRBV19 and TRBJ2-4; D call uncertain. This CDR3 spans 14 amino acids. Trimming took off 6 bases at V and 0 bases at J, with 9 bases between the two ends. Germline-derived CDR1 and CDR2 are LNHDA and SQIVND (reference sequence). Filled out from reference TRBV19 and TRBJ2-4, the complete variable domain reads DGGITQSPKYLFRKEGQNVTLSCEQNLNHDAMYWYRQDPGQGLRLIYYSQIVNDFQKGDIAEGYSVSREKKESFPLTVTSAQKNPTAFYLCASRDPLAKNIQYFGAGTRLSVL.